These T cell receptor beta chains were read from a single sample in a study of cytomegalovirus exposure and HLA in healthy donors. Repertoires were generated with immunoSEQ multiplex PCR, while TCRdb's copy carries only in-frame clones and drops some. The table shows about 170,000 clones, with 73% occurring only once. Specimen: PBMCs. The receptors come from a woman younger than 35 in good health and CMV-seropositive. The conserved cysteine and the conserved F or W are not part of the CDR3 here. D genes are given only for firm matches.

v_call	j_call	d_call	cdr3_aa
TRBV30	TRBJ1-2	TRBD1	AWSPPRTGVNYGYT
TRBV7-2	TRBJ2-1	TRBD2	ASSSSGGAGNEQF
TRBV9	TRBJ1-1	-	ASSVGTKESNTEAF
TRBV9	TRBJ2-7	TRBD1	ASSGGQGGYEQY
TRBV7-6	TRBJ2-1	TRBD2	ASSHGTSGGTPLTEQF
TRBV10-3	TRBJ2-4	TRBD1	AIKGGQGDDIQY
TRBV5-5	TRBJ1-5	-	ASSITGFNQPQH
TRBV18	TRBJ2-7	TRBD1	ASSPGTGHYEQY
TRBV5-5	TRBJ2-3	-	ASSLENLRDTQY
TRBV5-1	TRBJ1-6	-	ASTPPGGRSPLH
TRBV5-1	TRBJ2-3	-	ASSLDPSPGADTQY
TRBV28	TRBJ1-5	-	ASRTQGSGGNQPQH
TRBV15	TRBJ1-6	TRBD1	ATSRDAGTGNSPLH
TRBV7-2	TRBJ2-7	-	ASSAGTHSYEQY
TRBV11-3	TRBJ2-1	-	ASSLDRGAYNEQF
TRBV18	TRBJ2-2	TRBD2	ASSRLAVRNTGELF
TRBV9	TRBJ1-2	TRBD1	ASSPDRGRGSDGYT
TRBV30	TRBJ2-5	-	AWTLGIRWGRQETQY
TRBV11-2	TRBJ1-4	-	ASSLGGWEKLF
TRBV11-2	TRBJ1-1	-	ASSSFGGNTEAF
TRBV7-5	TRBJ1-3	-	ARSARDRVSGNTIY
TRBV5-4	TRBJ1-4	-	ASSSGGAREKLF
TRBV28	TRBJ1-1	TRBD1	ASSRTGGHTEAF
TRBV10-3	TRBJ1-2	-	AISESGDYGYT
TRBV7-6	TRBJ2-7	-	ASSYRGGQFSYEQY
TRBV19	TRBJ1-5	TRBD1	ASTTGTALFQPQH
TRBV28	TRBJ2-5	TRBD2	ASSFLPLAGAKTPGQETQY
TRBV6-1	TRBJ2-7	TRBD1	ASRGAGQGAGEQY
TRBV4-3	TRBJ2-6	TRBD2	ASSQFMASGVQGGANVLT
TRBV30	TRBJ2-7	TRBD1	ARSTGQGAYEQY
TRBV6-1	TRBJ1-1	-	ASSRTGRNTEAF
TRBV10-3	TRBJ1-3	-	AVRTTDSGNTIY
TRBV29-1	TRBJ1-2	-	SAELGYGYT
TRBV5-6	TRBJ1-1	-	ASSQDTSRAEAF
TRBV7-2	TRBJ2-7	TRBD2	ASSPPPGLAEGTYEQY
TRBV28	TRBJ2-1	TRBD1	ASSPSGQGYNEQF
TRBV2	TRBJ1-6	-	ASDEAVSSPLH
TRBV19	TRBJ1-5	TRBD1	ASSPYGTGDSNQPQH
TRBV11-1	TRBJ1-3	TRBD1	ASSNDRDRNTIY
TRBV13	TRBJ1-6	TRBD1	ASSLLGQEPNSPLH
TRBV2	-	-	ASSPWAWASTYEQY
TRBV29-1	TRBJ1-1	-	SARDIRNTEAF
TRBV7-2	TRBJ2-1	TRBD2	ASSLDSGARLNEQF
TRBV10-3	TRBJ1-5	TRBD1	AISRGPMDSNQPQH
TRBV6-6	TRBJ2-7	-	ASSYSNSPHEQY
TRBV11-2	TRBJ2-7	-	ASSSDRAYEQY
TRBV27	-	TRBD2	ASSLSGAYEQY
TRBV4-1	TRBJ1-4	-	ASSRGRLSNPNEKLF
TRBV4-3	TRBJ1-1	-	ASSQPGQRIEAF
TRBV2	TRBJ1-2	-	ASSESRVLANYGYT
TRBV6-5	TRBJ2-7	TRBD2	ASSYSTSGGAEQY
TRBV7-6	TRBJ1-2	TRBD1	ASSLEQGGYGYT